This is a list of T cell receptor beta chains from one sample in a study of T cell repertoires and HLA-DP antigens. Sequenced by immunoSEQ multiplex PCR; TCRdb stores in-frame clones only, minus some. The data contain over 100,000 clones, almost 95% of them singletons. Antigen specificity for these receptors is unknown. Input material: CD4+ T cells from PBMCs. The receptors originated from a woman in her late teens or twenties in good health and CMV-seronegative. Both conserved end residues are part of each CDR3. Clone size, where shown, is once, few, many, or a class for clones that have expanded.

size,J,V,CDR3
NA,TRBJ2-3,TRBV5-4,CASSPTPTSGFTDTQYF
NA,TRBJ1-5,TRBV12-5,CASAEGDQPQHF
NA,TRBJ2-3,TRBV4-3,CASSQDRPGGDSTDTQYF
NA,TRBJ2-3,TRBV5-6,CASSLGSSGSTDTQYF
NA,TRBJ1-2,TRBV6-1,CASSEKMGSGYTF
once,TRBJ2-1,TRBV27,CASSLSRRVGASYNEQFF
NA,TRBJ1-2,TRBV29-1,CSVAARQLRDYGYTF
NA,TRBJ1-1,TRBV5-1,CASNTGEGTEAFF
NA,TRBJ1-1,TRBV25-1,CASRTAWGTEAFF
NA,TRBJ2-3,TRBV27,CASSPRTGRTSGRPTDTQYF
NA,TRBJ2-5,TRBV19,CASSTGTAGLAGQETQYF
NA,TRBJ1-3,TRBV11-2,CASSPALINTIYF
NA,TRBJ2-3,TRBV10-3,CAIRDSGGPTDTQYF
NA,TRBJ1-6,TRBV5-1,CASSLGDRNSPLHF
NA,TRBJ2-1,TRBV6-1,CASSEARGIRGGNEQFF
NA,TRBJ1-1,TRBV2,CASNRAGAEAFF
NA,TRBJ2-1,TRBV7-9,CASTLTSGIYNEQFF
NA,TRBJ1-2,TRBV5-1,CASSQTGQGAYGYTF
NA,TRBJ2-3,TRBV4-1,CASSYRDSDTDTQYF
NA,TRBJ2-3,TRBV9,CASSVGDLGQRRSTDTQYF
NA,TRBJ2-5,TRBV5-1,CASRQNPGQGQETQYF
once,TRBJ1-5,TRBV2,CASSEVRGRRGNQPQHF
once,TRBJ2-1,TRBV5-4,CASRYGLAQTYNEQFF